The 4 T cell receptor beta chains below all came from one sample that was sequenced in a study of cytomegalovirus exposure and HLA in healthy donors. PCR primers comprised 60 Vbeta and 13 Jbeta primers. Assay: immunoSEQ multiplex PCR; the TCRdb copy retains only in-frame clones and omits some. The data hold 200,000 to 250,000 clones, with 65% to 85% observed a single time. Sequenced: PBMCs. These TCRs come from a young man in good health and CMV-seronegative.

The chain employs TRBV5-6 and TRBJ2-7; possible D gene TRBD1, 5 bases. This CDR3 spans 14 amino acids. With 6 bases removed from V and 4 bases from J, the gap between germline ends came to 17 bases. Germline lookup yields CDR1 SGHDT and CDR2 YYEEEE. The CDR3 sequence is CASKVLDREYEQYF. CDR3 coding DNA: TGTGCCAGCAAAGTTTTAGACAGAGAATACGAGCAGTACTTC.

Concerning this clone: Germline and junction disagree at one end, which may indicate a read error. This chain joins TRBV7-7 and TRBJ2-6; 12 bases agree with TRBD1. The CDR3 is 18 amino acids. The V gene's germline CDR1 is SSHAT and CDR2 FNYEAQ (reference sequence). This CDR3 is CASSPGQGALTGANVLTF. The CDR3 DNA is TGTGCTAGCAGCCCGGGACAGGGGGCGCTCACTGGGGCCAACGTCCTGACTTTC.

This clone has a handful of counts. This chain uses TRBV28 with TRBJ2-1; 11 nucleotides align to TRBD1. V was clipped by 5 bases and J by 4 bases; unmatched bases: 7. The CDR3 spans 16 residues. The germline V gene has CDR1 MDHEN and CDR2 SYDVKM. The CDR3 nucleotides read TGTGCCAGCAGTGGGGCCGGGACAGGGGGTTACAATGAGCAGTTCTTC. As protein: CASSGAGTGGYNEQFF. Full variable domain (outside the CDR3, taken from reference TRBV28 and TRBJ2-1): DVKVTQSSRYLVKRTGEKVFLECVQDMDHENMFWYRQDPGLGLRLIYFSYDVKMKEKGDIPEGYSVSREKKERFSLILESASTNQTSMYLCASSGAGTGGYNEQFFGPGTRLTVL.

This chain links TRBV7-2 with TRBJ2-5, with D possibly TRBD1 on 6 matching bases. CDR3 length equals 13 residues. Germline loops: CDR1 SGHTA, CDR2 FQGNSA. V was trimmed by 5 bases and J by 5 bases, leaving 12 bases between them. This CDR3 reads CASSIQGYETQYF. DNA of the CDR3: TGTGCCAGCAGCATACAGGGTTACGAGACCCAGTACTTC.